Listed below are T cell receptor beta chains from one sample, sequenced in a study of T cell responses to AZD1222 COVID-19 vaccine. Method: immunoSEQ multiplex PCR; TCRdb's copy keeps in-frame clones and lacks some. The sample lists 100,000 to 150,000 clones; about 87% were seen once. The input for sequencing was peripheral blood, taken on day 0 of AZD1222 vaccination. The receptors were gathered from an adult in good health. Each CDR3 is given with its conserved first and last residue.

TRBV9,TRBJ1-1,CASSVGERTEAFF
TRBV7-2,TRBJ1-5,CASTRFSGENQPQHF
TRBV6-1,TRBJ1-2,CASSEAQGGHYGYTF
TRBV19,TRBJ2-5,CASSILAGGHETQYF
TRBV29-1,TRBJ1-2,CSVEDGTRSNYGYTF
TRBV5-4,TRBJ1-2,CASSLNSGYGYTF
TRBV7-9,TRBJ2-3,CAIGGQGHYTDTQYF
TRBV6-6,TRBJ1-1,CASSYRQGINTEAFF
TRBV3-1/TRBV3-2,TRBJ1-1,CASSQEGQGNTEAFF
TRBV18,TRBJ1-6,CASSRVGTISPLHF
TRBV5-6,TRBJ1-3,CASSLGSGSSGNTIYF
TRBV9,TRBJ2-7,CASSVAGNSFYEQYF
TRBV4-1,TRBJ1-4,CASSQGRDWSYEKLFF
TRBV11-2,TRBJ1-5,CASSFSDGYNQPQHF
TRBV6-5,TRBJ1-1,CASSSTGSHFGTEAFF
TRBV6-5,TRBJ1-2,CASSYSPANGYTF
TRBV4-3,TRBJ1-1,CASSQERRGSEAFF
TRBV30,TRBJ1-5,CAWSLAGNQPQHF
TRBV10-3,TRBJ1-1,CAISESNRGRTEAFF
TRBV27,TRBJ1-6,CASSHGTGGDNSPLHF
TRBV29-1,TRBJ1-1,CSVAMTAKHTEAFF
TRBV28,TRBJ1-5,CASSLSGDQPQHF
TRBV5-1,TRBJ1-3,CASSPVQDGNTIYF
TRBV7-3,TRBJ1-1,CASSAGNTEAFF
TRBV25-1,TRBJ2-1,CASSRDGTYNEQFF
TRBV7-3,TRBJ2-5,CASSLNGGQETQYF
TRBV12-3/TRBV12-4,TRBJ2-5,CASSRGEETQYF
TRBV5-4,TRBJ1-3,CASSLDSNSGNTIYF
TRBV6-4,TRBJ1-1,CASSEGPGAEAFF
TRBV11-2,TRBJ1-6,CASSRTGNSPLHF
TRBV4-1,TRBJ1-6,CASSQDLGNVNSPLHF
TRBV5-4,TRBJ2-2,CASSQQGVAGELFF
TRBV5-4,TRBJ2-3,CASSLASRSTDTQYF
TRBV5-1,TRBJ1-4,CASSKDRSNEKLFF
TRBV27,TRBJ1-4,CASSSDRGSTNEKLFF
TRBV3-1/TRBV3-2,TRBJ2-6,CASSQEGTSSGANVLTF
TRBV11-2,TRBJ1-6,CASSLAKLTPLHF
TRBV5-5,TRBJ2-3,CASSFAGSDTQYF
TRBV7-9,TRBJ1-2,CASSLDEVRGYTF
TRBV5-4,TRBJ2-5,CASSSPDSGETQYF
TRBV11-1,TRBJ2-2,CASRSRTENTGELFF
TRBV5-6,TRBJ2-2,CASSFGNPNTGELFF
TRBV6-6,TRBJ2-2,CASRDRVELFF
TRBV28,TRBJ1-1,CASRPVPGQGLNTEAFF
TRBV10-3,TRBJ2-3,CAISEGQSGLTDTQYF
TRBV9,TRBJ2-3,CASSPYLGSTSTDTQYF
TRBV29-1,TRBJ1-2,CSVDRAASQGYTF
TRBV7-9,TRBJ2-1,CASRSDSHNEQFF
TRBV5-1,TRBJ1-5,CASGLSQPQHF
TRBV4-1,TRBJ1-1,CASSGLGGPAEAFF
TRBV11-3,TRBJ2-2,CASSLFAGELFF
TRBV3-1/TRBV3-2,TRBJ1-1,CASSPHGLMNTEAFF